The clone carrying this T cell receptor beta chain was seen a handful of times. The antigen is undetermined. This entry belongs to a study of Graves' ophthalmopathy and Graves' hyperthyroidism. Study-wide context: The study drew peripheral blood at initial diagnosis, before any treatment. Regarding the study as a whole: Between ophthalmopathy and stable hyperthyroidism, a 13-signature model drew a separation with just over 85% sensitivity and approximately 81% specificity.

Germline V gene lookup returns CDR1 MGHRA and CDR2 YSYEKL. The CDR3 loop spans 14 amino acids. With 0 bases removed from V and 4 bases from J, the gap between germline ends came to 7 bases. CAS ≥3, NOSPECS ≥4, moderate-to-severe activity and duration under 3 months marked donors with ophthalmopathy. The PBMCs had their origin in 10 ml of fresh peripheral blood. RNA transcripts yielded amplified TCR beta CDR3 regions. HTBI-primed first-round RT-PCR preceded second-round multiplex PCR. TCRdb re-called the multiplex PCR reads with MiXCR, one entry per CDR3 protein. The sample holds about 500,000 distinct CDR3 sequences, approximately 15% seen once.

The chain combines TRBV4-1 with TRBJ1-5; D gene uncertain. This sequence originates from a woman aged 25 to 39 with Graves' ophthalmopathy. The sample comprised blood. CDR3 coding DNA: TGCGCCAGCAGCCAAGAAGTGCAGAATCAGCCCCAGCATTTT. Translation: CASSQEVQNQPQHF.